Given below is one T cell receptor beta chain in context. The entry originates in a study of blood T cell repertoires in COVID-19. Across the whole study: Samples representing acute and convalescent COVID-19 were sourced from the United States, Italy and Spain.

Source study methods: Reference gene primer amplification gave nucleated cell count estimates. Profiling relied on immunoSEQ multiplex PCR, and the TCRdb table lists in-frame clones only, not all of them. D and trimming were read from the DNA, whereas the V and J calls and clone size are those reported in that table. The profile shows hundreds of thousands of clones, 87% of them singletons. Participants reported their clinical history, and cohort assignment relied on those reports. All recovered Cohort 3 donors got two negative PCRs, got clearance, or saw symptom resolution. Material: PBMCs or T cells enriched from blood (not recorded which). The sequence derives from a middle-aged woman who had recovered from COVID-19.

CDR3 DNA sequence: TGTGCCAGCTCACTACAGCCCGGTGGGGCCAACGTCCTGACTTTC. Its protein product is CASSLQPGGANVLTF. This rearrangement joins TRBV18 to TRBJ2-6; D call uncertain. Trimming took off 4 bases at V and 3 bases at J, with 10 bases between the two ends. The germline gives CDR1 KGHSH, CDR2 LQKENI. The CDR3 loop spans 15 amino acids.